This T cell receptor beta chain was observed in a study of early T cells in non-severe SARS-CoV-2 infection. This clonotype was observed at least ten times. Antigen unknown. Study results and caveats: Lookups in VDJdb leaned toward anti-spike CD8 responses and missed private and CD4 specificities.

Individual cDNA molecules received unique molecular identifiers during library preparation. MiXCR was run by TCRdb on the 5' RACE reads, yielding one entry per CDR3 protein. The table shows 32,000 or so distinct CDR3 sequences, with roughly 5.7% occurring only once. V lost 1 base and J 2 bases, leaving 5 bases between the germline ends. This CDR3 has 13 residues. CDR1 is SGHDT and CDR2 is YYEEEE in the germline V gene. Sequencing input: whole blood. The source is an adult who was a healthcare worker with PCR-confirmed SARS-CoV-2 infection or an uninfected control (not recorded which). The gene calls are TRBV5-6 and TRBJ2-3; D is undetermined. This chain's CDR3 is CASSLRTTDTQYF. In DNA form, the CDR3 reads TGTGCCAGCAGCTTGAGGACCACAGATACGCAGTATTTT.